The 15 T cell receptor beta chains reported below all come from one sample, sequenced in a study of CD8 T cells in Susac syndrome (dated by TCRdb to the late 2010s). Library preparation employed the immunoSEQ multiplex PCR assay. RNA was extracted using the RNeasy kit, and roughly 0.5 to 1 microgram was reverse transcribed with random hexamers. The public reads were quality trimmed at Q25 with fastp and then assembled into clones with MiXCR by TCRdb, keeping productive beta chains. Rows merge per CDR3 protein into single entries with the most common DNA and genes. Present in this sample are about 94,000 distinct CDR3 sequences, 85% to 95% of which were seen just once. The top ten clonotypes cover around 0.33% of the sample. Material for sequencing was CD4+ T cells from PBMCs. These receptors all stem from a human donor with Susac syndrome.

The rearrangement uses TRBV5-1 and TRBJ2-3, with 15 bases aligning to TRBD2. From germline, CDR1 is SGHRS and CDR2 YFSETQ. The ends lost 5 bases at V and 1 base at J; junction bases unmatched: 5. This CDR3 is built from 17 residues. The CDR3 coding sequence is TGCGCCAGCAGTCGGACTAGCGGGGGGGTCGGCACAGATACGCAGTATTTT. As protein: CASSRTSGGVGTDTQYF.

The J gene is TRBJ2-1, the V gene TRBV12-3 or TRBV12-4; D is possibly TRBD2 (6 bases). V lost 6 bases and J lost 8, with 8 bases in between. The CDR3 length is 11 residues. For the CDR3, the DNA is TGTGCCAGCAGCTGGGGGGATGAGCAGTTCTTC. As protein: CASSWGDEQFF.

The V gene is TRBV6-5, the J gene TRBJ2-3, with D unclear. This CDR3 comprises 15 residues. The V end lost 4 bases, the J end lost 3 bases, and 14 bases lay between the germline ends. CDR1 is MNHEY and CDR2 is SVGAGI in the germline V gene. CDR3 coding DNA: TGTGCCAGCAGTTCCGGTCGCTTTCTAACAGATACGCAGTATTTT. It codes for CASSSGRFLTDTQYF.

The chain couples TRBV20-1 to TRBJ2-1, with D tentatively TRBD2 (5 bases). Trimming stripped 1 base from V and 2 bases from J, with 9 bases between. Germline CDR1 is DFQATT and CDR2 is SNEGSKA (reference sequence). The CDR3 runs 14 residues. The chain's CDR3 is CSARAPLAYNEQFF. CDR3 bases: TGCAGTGCTAGAGCCCCACTAGCCTACAATGAGCAGTTCTTC.

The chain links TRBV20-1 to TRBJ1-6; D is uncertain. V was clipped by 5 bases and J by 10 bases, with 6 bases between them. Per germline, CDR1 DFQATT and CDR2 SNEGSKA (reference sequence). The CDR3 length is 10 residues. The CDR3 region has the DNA TGCAGTGCTGGACTGTCACCCCTCCACTTT. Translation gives CSAGLSPLHF.

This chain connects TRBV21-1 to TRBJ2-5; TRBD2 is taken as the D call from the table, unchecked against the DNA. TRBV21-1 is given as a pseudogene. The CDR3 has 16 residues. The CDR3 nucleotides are TGTGCCAGCAGCAAAGTCATAGGGGGAGACCAAGAGACCCAGTACTTC. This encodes CASSKVIGGDQETQYF.

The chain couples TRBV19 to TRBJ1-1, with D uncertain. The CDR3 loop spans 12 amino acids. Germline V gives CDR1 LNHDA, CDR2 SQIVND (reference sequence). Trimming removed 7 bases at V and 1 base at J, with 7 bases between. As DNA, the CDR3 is TGTGCCAGTATTGACCAGAACACTGAAGCTTTCTTT. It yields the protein CASIDQNTEAFF.

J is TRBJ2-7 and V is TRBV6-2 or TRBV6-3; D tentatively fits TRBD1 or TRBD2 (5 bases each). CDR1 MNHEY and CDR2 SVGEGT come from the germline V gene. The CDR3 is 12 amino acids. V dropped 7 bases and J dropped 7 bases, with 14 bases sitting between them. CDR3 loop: CASKGRFKEQYF. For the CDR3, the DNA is TGTGCCAGCAAGGGACGGTTTAAAGAGCAGTACTTC.

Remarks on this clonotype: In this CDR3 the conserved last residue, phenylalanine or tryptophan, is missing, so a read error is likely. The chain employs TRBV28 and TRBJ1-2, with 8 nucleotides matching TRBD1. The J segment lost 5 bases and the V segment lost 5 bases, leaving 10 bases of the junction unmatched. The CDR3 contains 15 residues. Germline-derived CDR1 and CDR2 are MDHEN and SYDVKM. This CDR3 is CASSRQDRVWYGYTL. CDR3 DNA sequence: TGTGCCAGCAGTAGGCAGGACAGGGTGTGGTATGGCTACACCCTC.

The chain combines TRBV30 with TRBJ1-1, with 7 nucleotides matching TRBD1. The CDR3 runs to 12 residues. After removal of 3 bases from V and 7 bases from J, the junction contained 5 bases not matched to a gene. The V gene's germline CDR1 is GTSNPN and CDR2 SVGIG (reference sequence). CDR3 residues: CAWRMGQLEAFF. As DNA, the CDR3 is TGTGCCTGGAGGATGGGACAGCTTGAAGCTTTCTTT.

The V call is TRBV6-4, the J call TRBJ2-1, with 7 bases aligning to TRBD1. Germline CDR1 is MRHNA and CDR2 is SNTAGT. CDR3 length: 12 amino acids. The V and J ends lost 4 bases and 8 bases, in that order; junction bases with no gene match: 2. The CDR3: CASSVGGDEQFF. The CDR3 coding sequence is TGTGCCAGCAGTGTAGGGGGCGATGAGCAGTTCTTC.

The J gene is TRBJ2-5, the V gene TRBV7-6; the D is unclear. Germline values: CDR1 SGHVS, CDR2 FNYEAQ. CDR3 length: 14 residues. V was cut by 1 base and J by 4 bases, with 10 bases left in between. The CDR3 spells CASSLDRVVETQYF. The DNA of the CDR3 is TGTGCCAGCAGCTTAGATCGGGTTGTAGAGACCCAGTACTTC.

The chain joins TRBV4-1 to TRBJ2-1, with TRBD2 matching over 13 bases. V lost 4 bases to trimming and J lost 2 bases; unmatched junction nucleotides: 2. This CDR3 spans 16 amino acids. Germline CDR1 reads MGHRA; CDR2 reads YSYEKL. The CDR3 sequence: CASSPGLAGTYNEQFF. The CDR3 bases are TGCGCCAGCAGCCCGGGACTAGCGGGGACCTACAATGAGCAGTTCTTC.

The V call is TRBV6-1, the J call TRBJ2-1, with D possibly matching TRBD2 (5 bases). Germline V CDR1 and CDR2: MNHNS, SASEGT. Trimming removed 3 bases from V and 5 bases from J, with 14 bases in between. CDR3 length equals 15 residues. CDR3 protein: CASSEGRSGHNEQFF. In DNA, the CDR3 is TGTGCCAGCAGTGAGGGGAGAAGTGGCCACAATGAGCAGTTCTTC.

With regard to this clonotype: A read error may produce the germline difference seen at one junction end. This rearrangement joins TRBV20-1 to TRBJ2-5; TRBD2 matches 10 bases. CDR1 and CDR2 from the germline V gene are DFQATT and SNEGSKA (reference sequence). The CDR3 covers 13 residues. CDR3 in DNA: TGCAGTGGAAAGGAGATAGCGGGGGGCCCCCCTAACTTC. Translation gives CSGKEIAGGPPNF.